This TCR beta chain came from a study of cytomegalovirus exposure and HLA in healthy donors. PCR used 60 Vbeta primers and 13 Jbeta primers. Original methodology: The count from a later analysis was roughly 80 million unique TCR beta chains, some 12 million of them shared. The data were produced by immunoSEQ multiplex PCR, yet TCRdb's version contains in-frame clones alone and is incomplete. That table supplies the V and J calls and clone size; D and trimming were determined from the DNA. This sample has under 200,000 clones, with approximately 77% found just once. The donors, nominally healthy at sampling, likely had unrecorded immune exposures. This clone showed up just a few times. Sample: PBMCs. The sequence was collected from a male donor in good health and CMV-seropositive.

This chain's CDR3 is CASTLNTGELFF. Here the CDR3 DNA reads TGTGCCAGCACTTTGAACACCGGGGAGCTGTTTTTT. The genes are TRBV5-4 and TRBJ2-2, with D unclear. There are 12 residues in the CDR3. The V and J ends lost 6 bases and 1 base respectively, with 4 bases between them. The germline gives CDR1 SGHNT, CDR2 YYREEE (reference sequence). Full variable domain (rest looked up from reference TRBV5-4 and TRBJ2-2): ETGVTQSPTHLIKTRGQQVTLRCSSQSGHNTVSWYQQALGQGPQFIFQYYREEENGRGNFPPRFSGLQFPNYSSELNVNALELDDSALYLCASTLNTGELFFGEGSRLTVL.